The TCR beta chain described here comes from a study of breast tumors, draining lymph nodes, adjacent tissues. Breast cancer patients provided tissue from their axillary draining lymph nodes. V lost 4 bases and J 3 bases, leaving 12 bases between the germline ends. Germline assignment: CDR1 MNHEY and CDR2 SMNVEV (reference sequence). The length of the CDR3 is 14 residues. TCRdb re-called the multiplex PCR reads through MiXCR, storing one row per CDR3 protein. The table shows some 230,000 distinct CDR3 sequences, with less than 40% occurring only once. V gene TRBV27 combines with J gene TRBJ1-2; TRBD1 might be the D (5 bases). Sequenced input: axillary lymph node tissue. This TCR derives from a female donor with breast cancer. Some clones in this sample may be carry-over from other donors' samples. The CDR3 region is CASSYRREDYGYTF. CDR3 bases: TGTGCCAGCAGTTACAGGCGGGAAGACTATGGCTACACCTTC.